This paragraph covers one T cell receptor beta chain sequence. Its antigen is not identified. There were TCR beta CDR3 regions amplified from RNA transcripts. During a first-round RT-PCR of the TCR CDR3, the HTBI primer set was used. TCRdb re-analysed the multiplex PCR reads in MiXCR, keeping a single row per CDR3 protein. Here the sample spans 600,000 to 700,000 distinct CDR3 sequences, approximately 42% being singletons. It was uncontrolled infection, other autoimmune disease, pregnancy or lactation that excluded patients. Diagnoses were made from clinical symptoms, serum measures (thyroxine and TRAb), thyroid ultrasound and orbital computed tomography. V shed 5 bases and J 8 bases; nucleotides not matched to a gene: 7. Germline V gives CDR1 SEHNR, CDR2 FQNEAQ (reference sequence). The CDR3 runs to 14 residues. This specimen belongs to a study of T cells in Graves' hyperthyroidism and ophthalmopathy. Study findings and constraints: It was a median roughly 6.5 months before onset that the model predicted ophthalmopathy. Researchers found most expanded thyroid clonotypes above 0.001 in blood as well.

The V call is TRBV7-9, the J call TRBJ1-4; 8 bases line up with TRBD1. The source is an adult man with Graves' disease, either hyperthyroidism or ophthalmopathy (not recorded which). Sequenced material: peripheral blood or thyroid tissue (not recorded which). This chain's CDR3 is CASSHGTGYEKLFF. DNA for the CDR3: TGTGCCAGCAGCCATGGGACAGGTTACGAAAAACTGTTTTTT.